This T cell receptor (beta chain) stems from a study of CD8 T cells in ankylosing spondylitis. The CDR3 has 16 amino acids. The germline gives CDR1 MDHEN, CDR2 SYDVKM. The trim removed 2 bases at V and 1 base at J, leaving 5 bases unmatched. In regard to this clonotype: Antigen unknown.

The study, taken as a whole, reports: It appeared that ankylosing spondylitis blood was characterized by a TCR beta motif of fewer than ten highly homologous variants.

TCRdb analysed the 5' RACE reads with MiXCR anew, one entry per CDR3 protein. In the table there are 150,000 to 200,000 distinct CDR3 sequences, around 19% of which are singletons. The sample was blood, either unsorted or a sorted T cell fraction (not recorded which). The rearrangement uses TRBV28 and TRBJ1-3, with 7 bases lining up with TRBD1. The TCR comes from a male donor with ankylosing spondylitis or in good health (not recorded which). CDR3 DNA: TGTGCCAGCAGTTTAGCGACAGGGCTGTCTGGAAACACCATATATTTT. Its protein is CASSLATGLSGNTIYF.